The 14 T cell receptor beta chains below all came from one sample that was sequenced in a study of T cells after yellow fever vaccination. TCRdb re-called the 5' RACE reads through MiXCR, storing one row per CDR3 protein. Among some 600,000 distinct CDR3 sequences listed, approximately 16% were seen once. The sample here was PBMCs, taken less than 6 days after the first yellow fever vaccination. These receptors came from a man aged 18 to 29 who received the YFV17D yellow fever vaccine.

This clonotype appeared a few times. V usage is TRBV6-1 and J usage is TRBJ2-5, with D possibly matching TRBD2 (7 bases). Trimming cost V 7 bases and J 4 bases, with 16 bases left between them. CDR3 length equals 14 residues. Germline values: CDR1 MNHNS, CDR2 SASEGT. The CDR3 loop is CASTPRGGGETQYF. DNA for the CDR3: TGTGCCAGCACCCCAAGGGGGGGGGGAGAGACCCAGTACTTC.

This clonotype was detected a few times. As DNA, the CDR3 is TGTGCCAGCAAACCCGGACAGGGTGGGGAGACCCAGTACTTC. Translating gives CASKPGQGGETQYF. V usage is TRBV12-3 or TRBV12-4 and J usage is TRBJ2-5; 8 bases line up with TRBD1. This CDR3 is built from 14 residues. J gave up 5 bases and V 7 bases, and 9 bases lay outside the gene matches.

This clonotype was counted between two and nine times. Written as DNA, the CDR3 is TGCAGTGCCCGAGTTCTGGCTGGAAACACCATATATTTT. Encoded protein: CSARVLAGNTIYF. This sequence joins TRBV20-1 and TRBJ1-3, with unresolved D. Germline assignment: CDR1 DFQATT and CDR2 SNEGSKA (reference sequence). With 6 bases removed from V and 2 bases from J, the gap between germline ends came to 11 bases. This CDR3 contains 13 residues.

This clonotype has a handful of counts. The rearrangement links TRBV6-1 to TRBJ1-6; TRBD1 is a possible D gene (6 bases). The CDR3 is 15 amino acids. The germline gives CDR1 MNHNS, CDR2 SASEGT. V lost 5 bases, J lost 9 bases, and 17 bases lay in between. For the CDR3, the DNA is TGTGCCAGCAGTCGCGGGGGCCCAGGGGCTTCACCCCTCCACTTT. It specifies CASSRGGPGASPLHF.

This clonotype came up once. The rearrangement joins TRBV4-1 to TRBJ2-5; TRBD1 is a possible D gene (6 bases). Trimming took 2 bases from V and 2 from J, leaving 12 bases between them. From germline, CDR1 is MGHRA and CDR2 YSYEKL. The length of the CDR3 is 15 residues. The chain's CDR3 is CASSQPGVGQETQYF. In DNA form, the CDR3 reads TGCGCCAGCAGCCAACCAGGGGTAGGGCAAGAGACCCAGTACTTC.

This clonotype was seen a handful of times. Here the CDR3 reads CASSYYRGASETQYF. The CDR3 region has the DNA TGTGCCAGCAGTTACTACAGAGGGGCCAGCGAGACCCAGTACTTC. V and J are TRBV6-5 and TRBJ2-5; D is tentatively TRBD1 or TRBD2 (5 bases each). CDR1 and CDR2 from the germline V gene are MNHEY and SVGAGI. Trimming cost V 1 base and J 5 bases, with 14 bases left between them. This CDR3 has 15 amino acids.

The chain has TRBV6-2 or TRBV6-3 and TRBJ2-6, with D possibly TRBD1 on 5 matching bases. CDR3 length equals 17 residues. The V gene lost 8 bases and the J gene lost 4 bases, with 21 bases spanning the gap. Germline V lookup: CDR1 MNHEY, CDR2 SVGEGT. DNA for the CDR3: TGTGCCAGCGTCGCTCTGGCAGGGCTGAGAGGGGCCAACGTCCTGACTTTC. It codes for CASVALAGLRGANVLTF.

J is TRBJ1-6 and V is TRBV19, with D uncertain. The CDR3 is made up of 15 amino acids. The V end lost 5 bases, the J end lost 10 bases, and 18 bases lay between the germline ends. From germline, CDR1 is LNHDA and CDR2 SQIVND (reference sequence). The CDR3 DNA reads TGTGCCAGTAGTGTCGCAGGCTATGAGGGCTCACCCCTCCACTTT. Translation gives CASSVAGYEGSPLHF.

The gene calls are TRBV5-5 and TRBJ2-4; D is ambiguous. Trimming removed 5 bases from V and 1 base from J, with 10 bases in between. The germline V gene encodes CDR1 SGHKS and CDR2 YYEKEE (reference sequence). The CDR3 spans 14 residues. CDR3 nucleotides: TGTGCCAGCAGAAAACTTAGTGCCAAAAACATTCAGTACTTC. This codes for CASRKLSAKNIQYF.

This clonotype was seen repeatedly, ten times or more. This rearrangement joins TRBV20-1 to TRBJ1-2; D is uncertain. The CDR3 contains 13 residues. Trimming removed 3 bases from V and 0 bases from J, with 8 bases in between. Germline assignment: CDR1 DFQATT and CDR2 SNEGSKA (reference sequence). In DNA, the CDR3 is TGCAGTGCTAGGCGCAGAACTAACTATGGCTACACCTTC. Its translation is CSARRRTNYGYTF.

This chain links TRBV12-3 or TRBV12-4 with TRBJ2-3, with D unresolved. Trimming pared 5 bases from V and 4 bases from J, leaving 13 bases between. This CDR3 comprises 14 residues. CDR3 bases: TGTGCCAGCAGTCCCGGCCTTTCCCCAGATACGCAGTATTTT. It translates to CASSPGLSPDTQYF.

The chain carries TRBV6-2 or TRBV6-3 and TRBJ2-1; D is unresolved. Germline lookup yields CDR1 MNHEY and CDR2 SVGEGT. This CDR3 region has 20 residues. V was clipped by 4 bases and J by 5 bases, with 30 bases between them. CDR3 sequence (DNA): TGTGCCAGCAGTTTCGAGTTTTCGGGTAGCTTGGGTTGGATAGACAATGAGCAGTTCTTC. It specifies CASSFEFSGSLGWIDNEQFF.

J is TRBJ2-5 and V is TRBV5-1; D is possibly TRBD1 (6 bases). The CDR3 spans 14 residues. Between the trimmed V and J ends, which lost 4 bases and 2 bases, there was a span of 12 bases. Germline CDR1 reads SGHRS; CDR2 reads YFSETQ. This CDR3 is CASSPDREQETQYF. The CDR3, as DNA: TGCGCCAGCAGCCCGGACAGAGAACAAGAGACCCAGTACTTC.

This clonotype was detected only a few times. V and J are TRBV11-1 and TRBJ2-6, with TRBD2 identical over 9 bases. Germline CDR1 and CDR2: SGHAT and FQDESV (reference sequence). The length of the CDR3 is 18 residues. The trim removed 4 bases at V and 4 bases at J, leaving 11 bases unmatched. As DNA, the CDR3 is TGTGCCAGCAGCTCCCAGCTAGCGGGGCTCTACGGGGCCAACGTCCTGACTTTC. This translates into CASSSQLAGLYGANVLTF.